The next 22 T cell receptor beta chains were all read from a single sample in a study of T cell responses to AZD1222 COVID-19 vaccine (dated by TCRdb to the early 2020s). The time point tag for this specimen amounts to: baseline before first vaccination. The method behind the library was the immunoSEQ multiplex PCR assay. Here the immuneACCESS table is served through TCRdb, limited to in-frame sequences with V and J called. Missing clones are a known gap in these copies; in checked studies unresolved V genes cover under half, and the rest lacks a known reason. The sample includes under 110,000 clones, with approximately 90% observed a single time. The top ten hold 1.3% of the sample. This specimen consisted of peripheral blood, obtained on day 0 of AZD1222 vaccination. The receptor set was obtained from an adult in good health.

The DNA for the CDR3 is TGTGCCAGCAGTGACAGGGGAGGGATTTCACCCCTCCACTTT. This codes for CASSDRGGISPLHF. This sequence joins TRBV6-1 and TRBJ1-6, with D perhaps matching TRBD1 (6 bases). V dropped 3 bases and J dropped 9 bases, with 12 bases sitting between them. Per the germline V gene, CDR1 is MNHNS and CDR2 is SASEGT. The CDR3 has 14 residues.

The rearrangement joins TRBV6-5 to TRBJ1-6; 10 positions agree with TRBD1. The CDR3 totals 15 residues. With V trimmed by 6 bases and J by 10 bases, 9 bases remained unmatched. The germline V gene has CDR1 MNHEY and CDR2 SVGAGI. The CDR3 reads CASRSRDRGKSPLHF. CDR3 nucleotide sequence: TGTGCCAGCAGATCCCGGGACAGGGGAAAGTCACCCCTCCACTTT.

The chain joins TRBV5-1 to TRBJ2-3; D tentatively reads TRBD1 or TRBD2 (5 bases each). CDR3 length: 15 amino acids. V lost 0 bases, J lost 2 bases, and 10 bases lay in between. Per germline, CDR1 SGHRS and CDR2 YFSETQ. For the CDR3, the DNA is TGCGCCAGCAGCTTGGGGGGGACCTCCACAGATACGCAGTATTTT. It is translated as CASSLGGTSTDTQYF. The complete variable domain, with remaining parts taken from reference TRBV5-1 and TRBJ2-3, reads KAGVTQTPRYLIKTRGQQVTLSCSPISGHRSVSWYQQTPGQGLQFLFEYFSETQRNKGNFPGRFSGRQFSNSRSEMNVSTLELGDSALYLCASSLGGTSTDTQYFGPGTRLTVL.

This clone was picked up one time. The chain uses TRBV10-2 and TRBJ1-1; D ambiguous. V shed 6 bases and J shed 4 bases, with 21 bases lying between them. CDR1 is WSHSY, CDR2 SAAADI, per germline. The CDR3 runs 16 residues. CDR3 residues: CASRHTDYLGSTEAFF. Written as DNA, the CDR3 is TGCGCCAGCAGACATACGGACTACCTCGGGAGCACTGAAGCTTTCTTT.

The chain uses TRBV7-2 and TRBJ1-5; D is possibly TRBD1 (5 bases). Germline V gene sequence: CDR1 SGHTA, CDR2 FQGNSA. The ends were cut back, 1 base at V and 5 bases at J, with 9 bases in the middle. CDR3 length: 14 residues. CDR3 sequence reads: CASSLEWGYQPQHF. The CDR3 region has the DNA TGTGCCAGCAGCTTAGAATGGGGGTATCAGCCCCAGCATTTT.

The chain employs TRBV2 and TRBJ2-4; D is unclear. The V gene's germline CDR1 is SNHLY and CDR2 FYNNEI. The CDR3 consists of 13 residues. V lost 3 bases, J lost 7 bases, and 10 bases lay in between. CDR3 protein: CASSDGQNNIQYF. The CDR3 bases are TGTGCCAGCAGTGACGGGCAGAATAACATTCAGTACTTC.

The sample holds one count of this clone. The chain joins TRBV4-1 to TRBJ1-3, with 7 bases fitting TRBD1. V trimming: 1 base; J trimming: 8 bases; junction bases outside the gene matches: 8. The CDR3 runs to 15 residues. Germline V CDR1 and CDR2: MGHRA, YSYEKL. The CDR3 sequence is CASSQAPRGTDTIYF. DNA for the CDR3: TGCGCCAGCAGCCAAGCCCCCAGGGGGACGGACACCATATATTTT.

The V gene is TRBV12-3 or TRBV12-4, the J gene TRBJ1-5; D is possibly TRBD1 (5 bases). The CDR3 is 13 amino acids. V dropped 3 bases and J dropped 7 bases, with 10 bases sitting between them. CDR3 region: CASSFRRDQPQHF. Written as DNA, the CDR3 is TGTGCCAGCAGTTTTAGGAGGGACCAGCCCCAGCATTTT.

This chain links TRBV19 with TRBJ2-1; D is unclear. The V gene lost 5 bases and the J gene lost 0 bases, with 2 bases spanning the gap. The V gene's germline CDR1 is LNHDA and CDR2 SQIVND (reference sequence). This CDR3 contains 12 residues. The CDR3 sequence is CASSHSYNEQFF. The CDR3 bases are TGTGCCAGTAGTCACTCCTACAATGAGCAGTTCTTC. Filled out from reference TRBV19 and TRBJ2-1, the complete variable domain reads DGGITQSPKYLFRKEGQNVTLSCEQNLNHDAMYWYRQDPGQGLRLIYYSQIVNDFQKGDIAEGYSVSREKKESFPLTVTSAQKNPTAFYLCASSHSYNEQFFGPGTRLTVL.

The CDR3 sequence: CASSYGMAISNQPQHF. CDR3 coding DNA: TGTGCCAGCAGTTATGGGATGGCCATTAGCAATCAGCCCCAGCATTTT. The chain recombines TRBV6-2 or TRBV6-3 with TRBJ1-5, with D unresolved. Germline V gene data show CDR1 as MNHEY and CDR2 as SVGEGT. Trimming left V 3 bases short and J 0 bases short, with 12 bases between. The CDR3 length is 16 residues.

The rearrangement joins TRBV5-6 to TRBJ1-2; D is unresolved. The V end lost 1 base, the J end lost 3 bases, and 19 bases lay between the germline ends. In germline, CDR1 is SGHDT, CDR2 YYEEEE. The CDR3 consists of 17 residues. The CDR3 DNA sequence: TGTGCCAGCAGCTTGCAGACATACACCTCCCCCTACTATGGCTACACCTTC. Translated: CASSLQTYTSPYYGYTF.

J is TRBJ2-3 and V is TRBV6-5; D is ambiguous. Trimming shortened V by 4 bases and J by 1 base, and 15 bases separated the two germline ends. This CDR3 contains 16 residues. Germline-derived CDR1 and CDR2 are MNHEY and SVGAGI. CDR3 coding DNA: TGTGCCAGCAGTTCCAACCGGCAAAAACGCACAGATACGCAGTATTTT. The encoded protein is CASSSNRQKRTDTQYF.

This chain links TRBV28 with TRBJ1-1; 8 nucleotides line up with TRBD1. J was trimmed by 11 bases and V by 3 bases; bases with no gene match: 8. CDR1 MDHEN and CDR2 SYDVKM come from the germline V gene. This CDR3 is built from 13 residues. CDR3 in DNA: TGTGCCAGCAGTTTCCCCCAAACAGGGGGGGCTTTCTTT. This codes for CASSFPQTGGAFF.

The gene calls are TRBV7-2 and TRBJ2-1; 9 positions agree with TRBD1. There are 16 residues in the CDR3. Trimming at V came to 2 bases and at J to 0 bases, leaving 2 bases not matched to a gene. Germline V gene lookup returns CDR1 SGHTA and CDR2 FQGNSA. The CDR3 spells CASSLLQGASYNEQFF. The CDR3 coding sequence is TGTGCCAGCAGCTTACTACAGGGGGCCTCCTACAATGAGCAGTTCTTC.

The gene calls are TRBV18 and TRBJ1-5; no reliable D call. CDR3 size: 13 residues. CDR1 is KGHSH, CDR2 LQKENI, per germline. Trimming pared 3 bases from V and 4 bases from J, leaving 7 bases between. The CDR3 region is CASSPTENQPQHF. Here the CDR3 DNA reads TGTGCCAGCTCACCGACGGAAAATCAGCCCCAGCATTTT.

The rearrangement uses TRBV13 and TRBJ2-1, with a weak D call TRBD2 (6 bases). V was cut by 5 bases and J by 0 bases, with 14 bases left in between. This CDR3 has 16 amino acids. Germline CDR1 PRHDT, CDR2 FYEKMQ (reference sequence). The CDR3 DNA follows: TGTGCCAGCAGCAACGGGGACTCGAGCTCCTACAATGAGCAGTTCTTC. It encodes CASSNGDSSSYNEQFF.

The chain is built from TRBV28 and TRBJ1-4, with 7 bases aligning to TRBD1. Unmatched junction bases numbered 7, after V lost 5 bases and J lost 13 bases. The CDR3 totals 12 residues. Germline-derived CDR1 and CDR2 are MDHEN and SYDVKM. CDR3 loop: CASSPSGDRLFF. The CDR3 DNA reads as TGTGCCAGCAGTCCATCAGGGGACAGACTGTTTTTT. The complete variable domain, with remaining parts taken from reference TRBV28 and TRBJ1-4, reads DVKVTQSSRYLVKRTGEKVFLECVQDMDHENMFWYRQDPGLGLRLIYFSYDVKMKEKGDIPEGYSVSREKKERFSLILESASTNQTSMYLCASSPSGDRLFFGSGTQLSVL.

This clone was recorded a few times. The chain employs TRBV28 and TRBJ1-2; a possible D gene is TRBD1 (5 bases). Germline V CDR1 and CDR2: MDHEN, SYDVKM. CDR3 length equals 16 residues. Trimming removed 5 bases from V and 4 bases from J, with 20 bases in between. The DNA of the CDR3 is TGTGCCAGCAGTACTCTCTGGGGCAGGAGATTCTATGGCTACACCTTC. It codes for CASSTLWGRRFYGYTF.

The table lists this clone with a count of one. The chain recombines TRBV2 with TRBJ2-1; D gene ambiguous. V was shortened by 7 bases and J by 7 bases, with 11 bases between the two germline ends. The CDR3 is 12 residues long. Germline V lookup: CDR1 SNHLY, CDR2 FYNNEI. The CDR3 DNA sequence: TGTGCCAGCAAGTGGGCGGCTAATGAGCAGTTCTTC. As protein: CASKWAANEQFF.

CDR3 residues: CASREKEGRPDPDGYTF. CDR3 DNA sequence: TGTGCCAGCAGGGAGAAGGAGGGCAGACCGGACCCCGATGGCTACACCTTC. This chain uses TRBV2 with TRBJ1-2; D call uncertain. Germline loops: CDR1 SNHLY, CDR2 FYNNEI. V was shortened by 6 bases and J by 6 bases, with 26 bases between the two germline ends. The length of the CDR3 is 17 residues. Full variable domain (remainder filled in from reference TRBV2 and TRBJ1-2): EPEVTQTPSHQVTQMGQEVILRCVPISNHLYFYWYRQILGQKVEFLVSFYNNEISEKSEIFDDQFSVERPDGSNFTLKIRSTKLEDSAMYFCASREKEGRPDPDGYTFGSGTRLTVV.

The chain combines TRBV7-6 with TRBJ2-7; no definite D call. The CDR3 has 13 residues. Germline V gives CDR1 SGHVS, CDR2 FNYEAQ. V was clipped by 4 bases and J by 5 bases, with 12 bases between them. CDR3 nucleotides: TGTGCCAGCAGCTCAACCCAATGGGACGAGCAGTACTTC. It encodes CASSSTQWDEQYF.

The rearrangement uses TRBV5-1 and TRBJ1-2, with 9 bases matching TRBD1. Per germline, CDR1 SGHRS and CDR2 YFSETQ. The CDR3 extends over 13 amino acids. V lost 4 bases to trimming and J lost 8 bases; unmatched junction nucleotides: 6. The CDR3: CASSEGQGGGYTF. In DNA, the CDR3 is TGCGCCAGCAGCGAGGGACAGGGTGGCGGCTACACCTTC.